This T cell receptor beta chain originates from a study of type 1 and type 2 diabetes patients. Study in general: Samples came from type 1 diabetic, type 2 diabetic or nondiabetic people, recruited in China. CD4+ or CD8+ T cells were positively selected from PBMCs with microbeads. Overall study results and limits: Age and gender were not matched between study groups, possibly biasing interpretation.

Germline trimming cut 5 bases from V and 7 bases from J; bases unmatched to any gene: 7. Germline CDR1 and CDR2: SGHVS and FNYEAQ. This CDR3 region has 14 residues. As for this clonotype: No antigen is known for it.

PCR was run on genomic DNA. A primer set of 30 forward and 13 reverse primers amplified the CDR3. TCRdb reprocessed the multiplex PCR reads via MiXCR and lists one record per CDR3 protein. Counted here are fewer than 350,000 distinct CDR3 sequences, more than 40% occurring once; the ten biggest clones make up roughly 13%. The sample taken for sequencing was peripheral blood mononuclear cells (PBMCs). The chain employs TRBV7-6 and TRBJ1-4, with 7 bases identical to TRBD1. The receptor's source is a man aged 18-30 years with type 2 diabetes. CDR3 nucleotide sequence: TGTGCCAGCAGCCTAAGACAGGGAAGTGAAAAACTGTTTTTT. As protein: CASSLRQGSEKLFF.